This T cell receptor (beta chain) was identified in a study of shared clonotypes between healthy human individuals. Some clones are missing from TCRdb's copy, which holds only in-frame ones; the method was immunoSEQ multiplex PCR. The table lists 1,400,000 or so clones, approximately 98.5% of them singletons, with approximately 0.4% in the top ten. Germline assignment: CDR1 MDHEN and CDR2 SYDVKM. V was trimmed by 3 bases and J by 6 bases, leaving 15 bases between them. This CDR3 is 15 amino acids long. This TCR derives from a man aged 25-45 years in good health. The chain joins TRBV28 to TRBJ1-5; D uncertain. Sequenced material: naive CD4+ T cells sorted from blood. Subset denoted: CD45RA+ positively selected. DNA for the CDR3: TGTGCCAGCAGTTTGGGCAGCAGAAAGACTCAGCCCCAGCATTTT. As protein: CASSLGSRKTQPQHF.